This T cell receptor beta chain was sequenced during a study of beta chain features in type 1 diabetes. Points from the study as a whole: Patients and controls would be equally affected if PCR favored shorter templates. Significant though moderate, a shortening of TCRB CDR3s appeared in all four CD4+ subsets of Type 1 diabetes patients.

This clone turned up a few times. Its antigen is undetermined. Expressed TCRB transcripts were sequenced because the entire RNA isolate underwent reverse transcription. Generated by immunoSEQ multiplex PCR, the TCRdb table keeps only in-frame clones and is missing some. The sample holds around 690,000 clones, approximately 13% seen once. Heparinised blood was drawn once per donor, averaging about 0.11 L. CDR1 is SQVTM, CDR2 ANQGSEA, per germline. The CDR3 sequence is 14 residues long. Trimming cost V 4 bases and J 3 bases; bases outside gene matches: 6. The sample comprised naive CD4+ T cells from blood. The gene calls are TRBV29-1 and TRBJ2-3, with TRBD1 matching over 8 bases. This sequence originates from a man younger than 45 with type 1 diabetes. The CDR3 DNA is TGCAGCGTTGGCGGACAGGGTCGGACAGATACGCAGTATTTT. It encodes CSVGGQGRTDTQYF.